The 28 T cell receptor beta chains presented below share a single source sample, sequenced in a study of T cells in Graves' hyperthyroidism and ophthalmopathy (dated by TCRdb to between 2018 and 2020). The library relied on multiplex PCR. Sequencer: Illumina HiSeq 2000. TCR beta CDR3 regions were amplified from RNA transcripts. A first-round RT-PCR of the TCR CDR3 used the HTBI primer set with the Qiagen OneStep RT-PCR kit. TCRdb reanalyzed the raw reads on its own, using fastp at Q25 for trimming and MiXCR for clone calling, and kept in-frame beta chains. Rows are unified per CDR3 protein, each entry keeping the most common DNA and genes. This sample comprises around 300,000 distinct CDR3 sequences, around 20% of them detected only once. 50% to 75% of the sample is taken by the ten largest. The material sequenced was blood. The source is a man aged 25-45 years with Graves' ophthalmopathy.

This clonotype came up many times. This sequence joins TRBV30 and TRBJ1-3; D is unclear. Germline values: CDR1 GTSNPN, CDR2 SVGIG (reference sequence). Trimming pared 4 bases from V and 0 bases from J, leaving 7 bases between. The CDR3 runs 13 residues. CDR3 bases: TGTGCCTGGAACCCGAGCTCTGGAAACACCATATATTTT. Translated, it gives CAWNPSSGNTIYF.

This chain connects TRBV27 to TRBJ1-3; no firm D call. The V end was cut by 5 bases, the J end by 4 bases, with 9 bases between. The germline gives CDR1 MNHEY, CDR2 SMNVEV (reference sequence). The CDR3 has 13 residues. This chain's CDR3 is CASSPQTGNTIYF. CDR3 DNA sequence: TGTGCCAGCAGTCCTCAGACAGGAAACACCATATATTTT.

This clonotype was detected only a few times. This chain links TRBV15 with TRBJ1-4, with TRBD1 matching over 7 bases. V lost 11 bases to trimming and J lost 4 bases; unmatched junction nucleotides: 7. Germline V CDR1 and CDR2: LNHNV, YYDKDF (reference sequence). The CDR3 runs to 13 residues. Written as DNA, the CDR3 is TGTGCCGCATCCGGGACAGTTAATGAAAAACTGTTTTTT. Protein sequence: CAASGTVNEKLFF.

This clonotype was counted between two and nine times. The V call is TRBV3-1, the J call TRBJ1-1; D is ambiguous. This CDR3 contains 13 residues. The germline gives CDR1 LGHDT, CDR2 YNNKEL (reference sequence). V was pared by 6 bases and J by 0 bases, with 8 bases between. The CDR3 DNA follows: TGTGCCAGCAGGAAAGCCATGAACACTGAAGCTTTCTTT. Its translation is CASRKAMNTEAFF.

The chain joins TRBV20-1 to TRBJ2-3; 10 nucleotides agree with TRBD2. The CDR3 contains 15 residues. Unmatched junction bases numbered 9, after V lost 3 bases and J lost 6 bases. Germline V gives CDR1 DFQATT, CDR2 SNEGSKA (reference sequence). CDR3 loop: CSARRGAGGPDTQYF. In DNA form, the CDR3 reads TGCAGTGCTAGGAGGGGAGCGGGAGGGCCGGATACGCAGTATTTT.

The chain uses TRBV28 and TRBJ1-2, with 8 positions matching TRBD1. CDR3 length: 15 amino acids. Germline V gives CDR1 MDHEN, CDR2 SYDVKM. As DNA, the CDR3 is TGTGCTATCGACAGGGGTAATGGCCCATACAATGGCTACACCTTC. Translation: CAIDRGNGPYNGYTF.

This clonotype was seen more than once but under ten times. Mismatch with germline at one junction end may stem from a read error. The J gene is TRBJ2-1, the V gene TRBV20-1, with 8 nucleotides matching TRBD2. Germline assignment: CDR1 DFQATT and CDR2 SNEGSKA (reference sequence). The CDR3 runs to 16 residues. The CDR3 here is CSARVLAETSYNEQLF. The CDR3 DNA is TGCAGTGCTAGAGTACTAGCGGAGACCTCCTACAATGAGCAGCTCTTC.

As DNA, the CDR3 is TGCAGCGTTGGCAGATCTAATGAAAAACTGTTTTTT. Translating it yields CSVGRSNEKLFF. The chain employs TRBV29-1 and TRBJ1-4; D remains ambiguous. CDR1 is SQVTM, CDR2 ANQGSEA, per germline. V was clipped by 4 bases and J by 3 bases, with 6 bases between them. The length of the CDR3 is 12 residues.

Here the CDR3 DNA reads TGCAGCGTCAAGGGGACAGGGACCAATCAGCCCCAGCATTTT. Translation: CSVKGTGTNQPQHF. This chain links TRBV29-1 with TRBJ1-5; 9 bases line up with TRBD1. V was clipped by 6 bases and J by 3 bases; unmatched bases: 6. From germline, CDR1 is SQVTM and CDR2 ANQGSEA. The CDR3 loop spans 14 amino acids.

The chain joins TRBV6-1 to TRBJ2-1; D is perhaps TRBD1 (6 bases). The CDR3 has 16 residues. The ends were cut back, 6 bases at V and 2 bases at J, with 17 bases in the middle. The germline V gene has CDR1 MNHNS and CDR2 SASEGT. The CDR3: CASSKLQGPPYNEQFF. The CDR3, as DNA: TGTGCCAGCAGCAAATTACAGGGTCCCCCCTACAATGAGCAGTTCTTC.

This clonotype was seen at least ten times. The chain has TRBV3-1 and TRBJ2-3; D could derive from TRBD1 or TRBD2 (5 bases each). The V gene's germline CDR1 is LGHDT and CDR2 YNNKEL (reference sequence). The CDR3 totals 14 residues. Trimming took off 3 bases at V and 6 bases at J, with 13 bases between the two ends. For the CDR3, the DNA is TGTGCCAGCAGCCAGGGACCAAGCTTGGATACGCAGTATTTT. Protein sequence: CASSQGPSLDTQYF.

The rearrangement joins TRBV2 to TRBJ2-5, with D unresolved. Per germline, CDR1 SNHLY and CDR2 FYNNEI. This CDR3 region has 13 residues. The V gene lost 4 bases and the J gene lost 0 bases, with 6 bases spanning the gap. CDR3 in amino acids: CASSAEYQETQYF. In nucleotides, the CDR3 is TGTGCCAGCAGTGCCGAATACCAAGAGACCCAGTACTTC.

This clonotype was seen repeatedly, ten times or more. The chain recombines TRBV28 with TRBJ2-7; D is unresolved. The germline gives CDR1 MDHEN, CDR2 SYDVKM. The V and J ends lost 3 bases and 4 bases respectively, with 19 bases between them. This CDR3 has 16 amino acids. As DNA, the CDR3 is TGTGCCAGCAGTTTCCGAAGACGGGTTGGAATTTACGAGCAGTACTTC. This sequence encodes CASSFRRRVGIYEQYF. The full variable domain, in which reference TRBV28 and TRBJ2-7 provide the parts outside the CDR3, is DVKVTQSSRYLVKRTGEKVFLECVQDMDHENMFWYRQDPGLGLRLIYFSYDVKMKEKGDIPEGYSVSREKKERFSLILESASTNQTSMYLCASSFRRRVGIYEQYFGPGTRLTVT.

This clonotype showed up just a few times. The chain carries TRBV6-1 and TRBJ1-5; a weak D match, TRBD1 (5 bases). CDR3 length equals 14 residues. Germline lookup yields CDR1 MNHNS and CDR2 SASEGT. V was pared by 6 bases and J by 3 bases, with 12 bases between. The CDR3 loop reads CASRAGPNNQPQHF. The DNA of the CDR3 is TGTGCCAGCAGAGCGGGACCGAACAATCAGCCCCAGCATTTT.

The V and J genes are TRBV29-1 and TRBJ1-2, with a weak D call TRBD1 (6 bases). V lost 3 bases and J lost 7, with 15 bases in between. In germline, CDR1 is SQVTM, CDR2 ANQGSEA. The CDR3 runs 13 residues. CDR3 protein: CSVEGGQRFGYTF. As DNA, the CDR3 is TGCAGCGTTGAGGGGGGACAACGTTTTGGCTACACCTTC.

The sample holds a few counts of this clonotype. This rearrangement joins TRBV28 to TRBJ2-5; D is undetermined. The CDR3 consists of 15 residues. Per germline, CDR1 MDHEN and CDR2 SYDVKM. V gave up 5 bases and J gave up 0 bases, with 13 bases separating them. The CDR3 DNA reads TGTGCCAGCAGTACAGCGTTGAAGTACCAAGAGACCCAGTACTTC. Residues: CASSTALKYQETQYF.

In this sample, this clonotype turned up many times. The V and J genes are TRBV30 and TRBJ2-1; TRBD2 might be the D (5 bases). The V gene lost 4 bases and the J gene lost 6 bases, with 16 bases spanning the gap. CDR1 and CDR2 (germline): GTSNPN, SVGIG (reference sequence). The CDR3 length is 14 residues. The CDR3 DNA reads TGTGCCTGGATGCTCGGGATGGGTTCCAATGAGCAGTTCTTC. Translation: CAWMLGMGSNEQFF. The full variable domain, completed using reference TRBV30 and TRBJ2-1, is SQTIHQWPATLVQPVGSPLSLECTVEGTSNPNLYWYRQAAGRGLQLLFYSVGIGQISSEVPQNLSASRPQDRQFILSSKKLLLSDSGFYLCAWMLGMGSNEQFFGPGTRLTVL.

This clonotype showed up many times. Here the CDR3 reads CASSETDRGSYTF. CDR3 coding DNA: TGTGCCAGCAGTGAAACTGACAGGGGTTCCTACACCTTC. The rearrangement links TRBV2 to TRBJ1-2; TRBD1 matches at 8 bases. The CDR3 totals 13 residues. V shed 2 bases, J shed 10 bases, and the junction held 6 bases outside the gene matches. Germline CDR1 reads SNHLY; CDR2 reads FYNNEI.

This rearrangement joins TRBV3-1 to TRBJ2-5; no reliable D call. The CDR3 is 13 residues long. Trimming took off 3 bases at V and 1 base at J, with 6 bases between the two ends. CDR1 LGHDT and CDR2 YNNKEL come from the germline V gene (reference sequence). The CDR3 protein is CASSHYSQETQYF. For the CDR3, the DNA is TGTGCCAGCAGCCATTACTCCCAAGAGACCCAGTACTTC.

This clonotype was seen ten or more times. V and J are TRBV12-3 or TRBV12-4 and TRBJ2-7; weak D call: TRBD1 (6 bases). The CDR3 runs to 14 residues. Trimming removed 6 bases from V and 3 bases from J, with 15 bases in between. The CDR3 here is CASRPTGKGYEQYF. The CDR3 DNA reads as TGTGCCAGCAGACCTACAGGGAAGGGCTACGAGCAGTACTTC.

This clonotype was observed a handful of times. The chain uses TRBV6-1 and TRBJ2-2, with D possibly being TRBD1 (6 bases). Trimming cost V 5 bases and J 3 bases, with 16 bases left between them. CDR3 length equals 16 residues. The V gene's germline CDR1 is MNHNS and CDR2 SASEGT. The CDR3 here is CASSSYWDKYTGELFF. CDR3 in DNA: TGTGCCAGCAGTTCTTATTGGGACAAGTACACCGGGGAGCTGTTTTTT.

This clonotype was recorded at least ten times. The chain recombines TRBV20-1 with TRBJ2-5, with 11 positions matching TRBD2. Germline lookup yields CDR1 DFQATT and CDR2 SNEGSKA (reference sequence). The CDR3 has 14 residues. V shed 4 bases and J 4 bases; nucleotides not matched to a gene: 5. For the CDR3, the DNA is TGCAGTGCTACCTTAGCGGGAGGGTTAGAGACCCAGTACTTC. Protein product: CSATLAGGLETQYF.

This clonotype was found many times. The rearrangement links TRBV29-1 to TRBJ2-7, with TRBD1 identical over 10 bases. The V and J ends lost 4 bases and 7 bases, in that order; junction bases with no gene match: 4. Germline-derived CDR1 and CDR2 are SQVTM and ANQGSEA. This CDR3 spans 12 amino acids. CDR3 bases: TGCAGCGTTGCTGGGACAGGGGTTGAGCAGTACTTC. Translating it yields CSVAGTGVEQYF.

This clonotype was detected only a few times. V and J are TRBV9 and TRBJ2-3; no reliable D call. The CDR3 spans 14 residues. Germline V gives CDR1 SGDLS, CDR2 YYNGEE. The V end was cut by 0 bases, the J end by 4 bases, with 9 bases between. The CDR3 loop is CASSVGRLPDTQYF. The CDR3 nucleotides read TGTGCCAGCAGCGTAGGTAGACTCCCAGATACGCAGTATTTT.

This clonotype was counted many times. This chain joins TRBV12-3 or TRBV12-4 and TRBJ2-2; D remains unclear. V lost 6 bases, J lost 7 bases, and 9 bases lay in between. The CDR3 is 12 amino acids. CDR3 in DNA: TGTGCCAGCAGCACGTCCAGCGGGGAGCTGTTTTTT. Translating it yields CASSTSSGELFF.

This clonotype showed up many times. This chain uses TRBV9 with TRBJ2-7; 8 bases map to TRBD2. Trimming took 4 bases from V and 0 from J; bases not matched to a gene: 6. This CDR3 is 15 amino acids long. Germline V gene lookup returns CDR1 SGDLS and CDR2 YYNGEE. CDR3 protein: CASSTGGGDSYEQYF. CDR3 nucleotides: TGTGCCAGCAGCACCGGGGGGGGCGACTCCTACGAGCAGTACTTC.

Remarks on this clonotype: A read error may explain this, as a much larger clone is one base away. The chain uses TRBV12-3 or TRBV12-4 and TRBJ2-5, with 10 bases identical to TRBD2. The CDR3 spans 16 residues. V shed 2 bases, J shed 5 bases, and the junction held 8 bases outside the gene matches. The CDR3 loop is CASSLTAGGPRETQYF. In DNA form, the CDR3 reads TGTGCCAGCAGTTTAACAGCGGGAGGGCCTCGGGAGACCCAGTACTTC.

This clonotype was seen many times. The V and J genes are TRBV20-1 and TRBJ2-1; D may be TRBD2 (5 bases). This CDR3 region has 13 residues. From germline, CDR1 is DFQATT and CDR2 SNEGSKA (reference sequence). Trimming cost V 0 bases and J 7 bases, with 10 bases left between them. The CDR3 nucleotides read TGCAGTGCTAGAGATTATAGGGAGAATGAGCAGTTCTTC. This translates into CSARDYRENEQFF.